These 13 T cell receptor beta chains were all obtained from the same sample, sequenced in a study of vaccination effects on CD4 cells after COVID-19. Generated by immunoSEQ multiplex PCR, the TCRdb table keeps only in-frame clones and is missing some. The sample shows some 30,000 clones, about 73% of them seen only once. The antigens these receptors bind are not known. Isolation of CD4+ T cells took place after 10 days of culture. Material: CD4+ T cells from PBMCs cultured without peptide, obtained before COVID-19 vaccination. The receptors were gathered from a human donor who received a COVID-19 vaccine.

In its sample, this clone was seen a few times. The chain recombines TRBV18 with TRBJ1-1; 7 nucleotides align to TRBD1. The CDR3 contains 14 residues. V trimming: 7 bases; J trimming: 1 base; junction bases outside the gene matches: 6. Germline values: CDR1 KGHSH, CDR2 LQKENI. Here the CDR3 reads CASFLTGANTEAFF. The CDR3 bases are TGTGCCAGCTTCCTAACAGGGGCGAACACTGAAGCTTTCTTT.

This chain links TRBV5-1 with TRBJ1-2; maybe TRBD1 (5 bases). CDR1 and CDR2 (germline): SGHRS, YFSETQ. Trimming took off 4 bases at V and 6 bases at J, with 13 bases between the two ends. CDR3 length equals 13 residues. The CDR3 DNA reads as TGCGCCAGCAGCCCCAGGGCGGGGGATGGCTACACCTTC. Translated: CASSPRAGDGYTF. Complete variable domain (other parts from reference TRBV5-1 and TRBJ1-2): KAGVTQTPRYLIKTRGQQVTLSCSPISGHRSVSWYQQTPGQGLQFLFEYFSETQRNKGNFPGRFSGRQFSNSRSEMNVSTLELGDSALYLCASSPRAGDGYTFGSGTRLTVV.

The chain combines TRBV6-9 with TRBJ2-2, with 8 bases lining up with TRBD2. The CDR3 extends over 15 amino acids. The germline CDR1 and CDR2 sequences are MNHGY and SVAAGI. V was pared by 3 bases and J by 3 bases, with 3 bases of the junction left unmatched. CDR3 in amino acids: CASSYTGGHTGELFF. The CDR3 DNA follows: TGTGCCAGCAGTTACACGGGAGGGCACACCGGGGAGCTGTTTTTT.

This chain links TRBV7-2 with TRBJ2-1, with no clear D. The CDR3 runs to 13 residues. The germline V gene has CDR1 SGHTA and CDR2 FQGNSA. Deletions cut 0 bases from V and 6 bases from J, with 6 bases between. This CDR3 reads CASSLAPRNEQFF. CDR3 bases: TGTGCCAGCAGCTTAGCTCCGCGCAATGAGCAGTTCTTC.

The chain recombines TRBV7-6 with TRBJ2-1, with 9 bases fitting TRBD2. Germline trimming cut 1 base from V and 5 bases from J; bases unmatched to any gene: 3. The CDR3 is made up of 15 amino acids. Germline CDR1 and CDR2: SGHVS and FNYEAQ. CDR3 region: CASSLGRGGDNEQFF. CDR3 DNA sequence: TGTGCCAGCAGCTTAGGGCGGGGGGGCGACAATGAGCAGTTCTTC.

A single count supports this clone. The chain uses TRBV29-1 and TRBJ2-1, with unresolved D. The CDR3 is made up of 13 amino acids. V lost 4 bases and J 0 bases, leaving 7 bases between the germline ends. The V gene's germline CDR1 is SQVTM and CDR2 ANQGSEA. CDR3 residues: CSVAQSSYNEQFF. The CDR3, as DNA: TGCAGCGTTGCACAGAGCTCCTACAATGAGCAGTTCTTC.

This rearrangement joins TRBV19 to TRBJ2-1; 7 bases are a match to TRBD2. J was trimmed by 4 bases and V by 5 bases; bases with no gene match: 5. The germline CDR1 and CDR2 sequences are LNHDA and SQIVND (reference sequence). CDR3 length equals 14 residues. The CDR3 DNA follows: TGTGCCAGTAGTCCTGGACTAGGATACAATGAGCAGTTCTTC. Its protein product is CASSPGLGYNEQFF.

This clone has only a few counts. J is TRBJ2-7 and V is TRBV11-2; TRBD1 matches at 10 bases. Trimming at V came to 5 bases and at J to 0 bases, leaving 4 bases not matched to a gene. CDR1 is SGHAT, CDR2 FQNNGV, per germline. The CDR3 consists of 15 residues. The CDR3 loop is CASSPRQGASYEQYF. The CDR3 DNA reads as TGTGCCAGCAGCCCGCGACAGGGGGCCTCCTACGAGCAGTACTTC.

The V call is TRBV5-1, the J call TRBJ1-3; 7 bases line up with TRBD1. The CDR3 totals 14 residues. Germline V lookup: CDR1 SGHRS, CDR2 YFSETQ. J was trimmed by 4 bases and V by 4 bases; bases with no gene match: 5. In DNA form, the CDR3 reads TGCGCCAGCAGCCTCGGGACAGTAGGAAACACCATATATTTT. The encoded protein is CASSLGTVGNTIYF.

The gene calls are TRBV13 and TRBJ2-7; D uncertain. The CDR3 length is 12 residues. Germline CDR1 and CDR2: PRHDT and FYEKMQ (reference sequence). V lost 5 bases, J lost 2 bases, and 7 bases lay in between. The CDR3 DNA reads TGTGCCAGCAGCCGACGAACCTACGAGCAGTACTTC. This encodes CASSRRTYEQYF.

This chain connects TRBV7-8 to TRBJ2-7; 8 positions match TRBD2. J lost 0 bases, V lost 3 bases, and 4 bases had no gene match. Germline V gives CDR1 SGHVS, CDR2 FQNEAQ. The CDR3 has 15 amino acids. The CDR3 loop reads CASSFRGGSSYEQYF. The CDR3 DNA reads TGTGCCAGCAGCTTCCGGGGGGGAAGCTCCTACGAGCAGTACTTC.

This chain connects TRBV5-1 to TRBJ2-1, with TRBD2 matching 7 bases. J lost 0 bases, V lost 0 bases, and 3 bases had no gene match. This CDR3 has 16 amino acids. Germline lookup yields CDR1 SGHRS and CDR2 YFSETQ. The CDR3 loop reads CASSLGGGSSYNEQFF. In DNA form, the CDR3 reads TGCGCCAGCAGCTTGGGGGGCGGGAGCTCCTACAATGAGCAGTTCTTC.

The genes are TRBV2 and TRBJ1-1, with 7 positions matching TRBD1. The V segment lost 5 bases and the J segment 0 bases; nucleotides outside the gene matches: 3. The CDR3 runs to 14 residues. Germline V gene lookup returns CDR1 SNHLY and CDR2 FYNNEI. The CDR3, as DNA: TGTGCCAGCAGTCCGGGACAGCTGAACACTGAAGCTTTCTTT. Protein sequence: CASSPGQLNTEAFF.